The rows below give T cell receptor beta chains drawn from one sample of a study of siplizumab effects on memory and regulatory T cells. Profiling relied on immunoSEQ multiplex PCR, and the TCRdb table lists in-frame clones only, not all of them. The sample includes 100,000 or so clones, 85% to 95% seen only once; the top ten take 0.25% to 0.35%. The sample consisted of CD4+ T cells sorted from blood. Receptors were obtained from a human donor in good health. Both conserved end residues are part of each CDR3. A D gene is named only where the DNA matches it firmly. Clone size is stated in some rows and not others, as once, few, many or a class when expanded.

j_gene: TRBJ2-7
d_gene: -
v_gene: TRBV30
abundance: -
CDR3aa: CAAGGAHYEQYF
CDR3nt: TGTGCCGCAGGAGGGGCCCACTACGAGCAGTACTTC

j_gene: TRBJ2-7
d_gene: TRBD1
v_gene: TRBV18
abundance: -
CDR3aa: CASSPNDRAREQYF
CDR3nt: TGTGCCAGCTCACCCAACGACAGGGCGAGGGAGCAGTACTTC

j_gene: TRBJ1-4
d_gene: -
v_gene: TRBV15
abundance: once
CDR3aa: CATSRGGVTEKLFF
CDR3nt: TGTGCCACCAGCCGAGGGGGGGTCACTGAAAAACTGTTTTTT

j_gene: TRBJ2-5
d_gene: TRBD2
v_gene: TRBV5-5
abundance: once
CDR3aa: CASSSIAGASQETQYF
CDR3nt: TGTGCCAGCAGTTCAATAGCGGGGGCCTCCCAAGAGACCCAGTACTTC

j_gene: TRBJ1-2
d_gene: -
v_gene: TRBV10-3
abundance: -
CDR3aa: CAISGPDRGIYGYTF
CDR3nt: TGTGCCATCAGTGGACCGGACAGAGGTATCTATGGCTACACCTTC

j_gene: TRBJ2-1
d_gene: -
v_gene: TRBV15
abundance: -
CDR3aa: CATSRVGGQQFF
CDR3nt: TGTGCCACCAGCAGAGTTGGGGGGCAGCAGTTCTTC

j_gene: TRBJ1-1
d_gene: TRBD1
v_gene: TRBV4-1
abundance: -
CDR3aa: CASSRQGAGTEAFF
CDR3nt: TGCGCCAGCAGCCGACAGGGGGCGGGCACTGAAGCTTTCTTT

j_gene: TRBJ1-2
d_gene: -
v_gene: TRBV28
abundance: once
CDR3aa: CASSFGGDTFDYGYTF
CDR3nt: TGTGCCAGCAGTTTTGGGGGTGACACCTTTGACTATGGCTACACCTTC

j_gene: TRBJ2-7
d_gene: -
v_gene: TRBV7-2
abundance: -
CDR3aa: CASSLVGGRYGEQYF
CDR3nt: TGTGCCAGCAGCTTAGTGGGGGGCCGGTACGGCGAGCAGTACTTC

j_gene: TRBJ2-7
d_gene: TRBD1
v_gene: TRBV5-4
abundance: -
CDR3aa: CASSSGQYEQYF
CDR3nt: TGTGCCAGCAGCTCGGGACAGTACGAGCAGTACTTC

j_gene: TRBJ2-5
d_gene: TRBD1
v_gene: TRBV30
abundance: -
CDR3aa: CAWNDVGTGKETQYF
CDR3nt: TGTGCCTGGAATGATGTAGGGACAGGGAAAGAGACCCAGTACTTC

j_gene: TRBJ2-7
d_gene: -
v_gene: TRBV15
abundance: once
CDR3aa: CATSRDVRVEQYF
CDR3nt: TGTGCCACCAGCAGAGACGTCAGGGTCGAGCAGTACTTC